What follows is one T cell receptor beta chain and its context. Its specific antigen is unknown. The sample holds no much larger clone one base away, and base qualities are not on file. The trial excluded patients who had a history of autoimmune disease or were on systemic immunosuppression. Peripheral blood for TCR sequencing was drawn from every dose cohort at baseline, at cycle 4 day 1 and at cycle 7 day 1. The samples were taken from a phase I, first-in-human, multicenter, open-label dose-escalation trial of ivuxolimab. Adults with locally advanced or metastatic melanoma, renal cell, hepatocellular, or head and neck squamous cell carcinoma were enrolled in the trial. Before TCR sequencing, CD4+ and CD8+ T cells were separately sorted from peripheral blood. Genomic DNA was extracted from sorted cells for sequencing of the TCRbeta CDR3 region. The immunoSEQ Assay was used for sequencing of TCRbeta CDR3 regions. TCRdb stores this immuneACCESS table with in-frame sequences only. Part of the clones is absent; in the studies checked, under half of the shortfall reflects unresolved V genes, and no reason is known for the rest. This sample has about 130,000 clones in its table, and 85% to 95% of those were observed once. Jointly, the top ten make up approximately 0.93% of the sample.

This sample is part of a study of OX40 agonist ivuxolimab in advanced cancers. Context from the whole study: Ivuxolimab was an agonistic, fully human IgG2 monoclonal antibody directed against OX40 (CD134), a costimulatory receptor. Intravenous ivuxolimab was administered to patients every 2 weeks at six dose levels: 0.01, 0.1, 0.3, 1.5, 3 and 10 mg/kg. Among the approximately 50 dose-escalation patients, about 20 had hepatocellular carcinoma, roughly 15 melanoma, 9 renal cell carcinoma and 9 head and neck cancer. A male proportion of roughly 80% and a mean age of approximately 55 years, ranging from 23 to 79, were recorded for the dose-escalation cohort. Prior anti-PD-1, anti-PD-L1 or anti-CTLA-4 therapy was permitted, and checkpoint inhibitors had been received by less than 45% of dose-escalation patients. Partial responses occurred in three dose-escalation patients: two with cutaneous melanoma and one with hepatocellular carcinoma. The point of sequencing TCRbeta in the periphery was to test whether ivuxolimab changed TCR sequence diversity and drove clonal T-cell expansion. The monotherapy dose-escalation portion (N ≈ 55 patients) of the phase I ivuxolimab trial is reported in the paper. Broader findings and caveats from the paper: At doses of 0.1 to 3.0 mg/kg, clonal expansion of both CD4+ and CD8+ T cells in blood was seen between baseline and week 6. Which antigens the clonally expanded peripheral T cells were specific for was not determined. Low levels of normalized T-cell clonal expansion were also shown by some nonresponding patients. In the 0.1-3.0 mg/kg groups, partial responders were among the patients with the lowest normalized peripheral clonal expansion, particularly in CD8+ T cells. After ivuxolimab, CD8+ T cells had more expanded clones than CD4+ T cells on average.

The germline V gene supplies CDR1 MNHEY and CDR2 SVGAGI. Measured from the cysteine to the phenylalanine, the CDR3 is 15 residues long. The CDR3 DNA has 45 bases and is translated from base 1. Relative to germline, V is 1 base shorter and J is 0 bases shorter, with 10 bases between their ends. The sequenced sample was CD4+ or CD8+ T cells sorted from blood, obtained in a trial of the OX40 agonist ivuxolimab. This TCR derives from an adult with an advanced solid tumor such as melanoma, head and neck, liver or kidney cancer. The chain is made from TRBV6-5 and TRBJ2-7, and possibly TRBD2, on 6 matching bases. The CDR3 region has the sequence CASSYYRGSSYEQYF. The nucleotides read TGTGCCAGCAGTTACTATCGGGGGAGCTCCTACGAGCAGTACTTC.